The 28 T cell receptor beta chains below come from one sample, sequenced in a study of CD8+CD57+ T cells in acquired aplastic anemia. CDR3 and TCR beta VDJ profiling relied on genomic DNA as the template. TCRdb used MiXCR to reprocess the reads, holding one entry per CDR3 protein. The profile shows 170,000 or so distinct CDR3 sequences, about three fifths of them singletons. An expansion of CD8+CD57+ cells by flow cytometry had been shown in patients chosen for sequencing. The sequencing sample was made of sorted CD4+, CD8+, or CD8+CD57+ T cells (not recorded which) from PBMCs. These receptors were taken from a human donor with aplastic anemia.

Worth noting for this clonotype: A much larger clone lies a single base off, so this may be a read error. The V call is TRBV5-4, the J call TRBJ2-3; 8 nucleotides agree with TRBD1. Per the germline V gene, CDR1 is SGHNT and CDR2 is YYREEE (reference sequence). The CDR3 totals 14 residues. After removal of 4 bases from V and 2 bases from J, the junction contained 3 bases not matched to a gene. The CDR3 nucleotides read TGTGCCAGCAGCCGACAGGGGTTCACAGATACGCAGTATTTT. This translates into CASSRQGFTDTQYF.

This clonotype was picked up many times. CDR3 DNA: TGCGCCAGCAGCGACGACAGCCCCGAAGCTTTCTTT. Translated: CASSDDSPEAFF. The V call is TRBV5-1, the J call TRBJ1-1; perhaps TRBD1 as D (5 bases). The ends were cut back, 4 bases at V and 8 bases at J, with 12 bases in the middle. The germline V gene encodes CDR1 SGHRS and CDR2 YFSETQ. This CDR3 comprises 12 residues.

As for this clonotype: A read error may explain this, as a much larger clone is one base away. The genes are TRBV9 and TRBJ2-2, with TRBD1 matching over 8 bases. The CDR3 is made up of 17 amino acids. Losses at the gene ends were 2 bases for V and 4 bases for J; bases not matched to a gene: 10. Germline values: CDR1 SGDLS, CDR2 YYNGEE. The DNA for the CDR3 is TGTGCCAGCAGCGTCCTCGAGACAGGGGCGGTCACCGGGGAGCTGTTTTTT. It specifies CASSVLETGAVTGELFF.

The rearrangement joins TRBV6-2 or TRBV6-3 to TRBJ2-2, with unresolved D. The CDR3 runs to 11 residues. Germline V gene data show CDR1 as MNHEY and CDR2 as SVGEGT. V shed 2 bases and J shed 6 bases, with 1 base lying between them. The CDR3 DNA sequence: TGTGCCAGCAGTTACCCCGGGGAGCTGTTTTTT. Translating it yields CASSYPGELFF.

This clonotype turned up a few times. The rearrangement joins TRBV19 to TRBJ1-2; TRBD1 is a possible D gene (5 bases). Germline V lookup: CDR1 LNHDA, CDR2 SQIVND (reference sequence). The CDR3 consists of 9 residues. V was trimmed by 8 bases and J by 12 bases, leaving 10 bases between them. CDR3 in amino acids: CASGGGDTF. The CDR3 nucleotides are TGTGCCAGTGGGGGGGGAGACACCTTC.

The chain joins TRBV19 to TRBJ1-6; D ambiguous. The CDR3 extends over 14 amino acids. Germline lookup yields CDR1 LNHDA and CDR2 SQIVND (reference sequence). The V and J ends lost 1 base and 13 bases respectively, with 14 bases between them. In nucleotides, the CDR3 is TGTGCCAGTAGTATAGCAGGACTCGTACTGCCCCTCCACTTT. Protein product: CASSIAGLVLPLHF.

The V and J genes are TRBV19 and TRBJ1-1; possibly TRBD1 for D (5 bases). Germline loops: CDR1 LNHDA, CDR2 SQIVND (reference sequence). With 7 bases removed from V and 5 bases from J, the gap between germline ends came to 23 bases. This CDR3 spans 16 amino acids. The CDR3 is CASKVGREWMGTEAFF. DNA of the CDR3: TGTGCCAGTAAGGTGGGCAGGGAATGGATGGGAACTGAAGCTTTCTTT. Supplemented by reference TRBV19 and TRBJ1-1, the full variable domain reads DGGITQSPKYLFRKEGQNVTLSCEQNLNHDAMYWYRQDPGQGLRLIYYSQIVNDFQKGDIAEGYSVSREKKESFPLTVTSAQKNPTAFYLCASKVGREWMGTEAFFGQGTRLTVV.

The V call is TRBV20-1, the J call TRBJ2-5; D may be TRBD1 or TRBD2 (5 bases each). The CDR3 totals 14 residues. The V gene lost 6 bases and the J gene lost 5 bases, with 19 bases spanning the gap. The V gene's germline CDR1 is DFQATT and CDR2 SNEGSKA (reference sequence). The CDR3, as DNA: TGCAGTGCCACGAGGGACGACCCAATGGAGACCCAGTACTTC. It encodes CSATRDDPMETQYF.

The rearrangement joins TRBV20-1 to TRBJ2-7; 12 nucleotides agree with TRBD2. J gave up 8 bases and V 7 bases, and 9 bases lay outside the gene matches. This CDR3 is 13 amino acids long. CDR1 DFQATT and CDR2 SNEGSKA come from the germline V gene (reference sequence). CDR3 loop: CSVLAGGQYKQYF. The CDR3 bases are TGCAGTGTTCTAGCGGGGGGGCAGTACAAGCAGTACTTC.

The rearrangement joins TRBV15 to TRBJ2-7; D gene uncertain. The length of the CDR3 is 13 residues. Trimming shortened V by 0 bases and J by 4 bases, and 7 bases separated the two germline ends. Germline V gene data show CDR1 as LNHNV and CDR2 as YYDKDF (reference sequence). CDR3 in DNA: TGTGCCACCAGCAGAGATCCTGAGTACGAGCAGTACTTC. This translates into CATSRDPEYEQYF.

This sequence joins TRBV19 and TRBJ2-5; D ambiguous. The CDR3 is made up of 14 amino acids. The V gene lost 5 bases and the J gene lost 4 bases, with 14 bases spanning the gap. Germline V gene lookup returns CDR1 LNHDA and CDR2 SQIVND (reference sequence). In DNA, the CDR3 is TGTGCCAGTAGTCCGTCGGGTAGGGCAGAGACCCAGTACTTC. Its translation is CASSPSGRAETQYF. Filled out from reference TRBV19 and TRBJ2-5, the complete variable domain reads DGGITQSPKYLFRKEGQNVTLSCEQNLNHDAMYWYRQDPGQGLRLIYYSQIVNDFQKGDIAEGYSVSREKKESFPLTVTSAQKNPTAFYLCASSPSGRAETQYFGPGTRLLVL.

The chain carries TRBV7-9 and TRBJ1-4, with no clear D. Germline loops: CDR1 SEHNR, CDR2 FQNEAQ (reference sequence). Trimming took 1 base from V and 8 from J, leaving 20 bases between them. The CDR3 has 17 amino acids. The chain's CDR3 is CASSLEPQSYVREKLFF. For the CDR3, the DNA is TGTGCCAGCAGCTTAGAACCACAGAGCTACGTTAGGGAAAAACTGTTTTTT.

The chain joins TRBV7-2 to TRBJ1-6; no definite D call. The CDR3 sequence is 13 residues long. The V gene's germline CDR1 is SGHTA and CDR2 FQGNSA. V was clipped by 6 bases and J by 11 bases, with 14 bases between them. In DNA, the CDR3 is TGTGCCAGCAGGGCCCGACCCGAAGCACCCCTCCACTTT. It specifies CASRARPEAPLHF.

The chain uses TRBV24-1 and TRBJ2-3; D is undetermined. Germline values: CDR1 KGHDR, CDR2 SFDVKD. This CDR3 region has 15 residues. V was trimmed by 7 bases and J by 1 base, leaving 14 bases between them. The CDR3 loop reads CATSLSGTRTDTQYF. CDR3 nucleotide sequence: TGTGCCACCAGCCTATCCGGAACCCGCACAGATACGCAGTATTTT.

As regards this clonotype: Compared with germline, one end of the junction differs, possibly owing to a read error. This chain joins TRBV7-7 and TRBJ1-1; D gene unclear. The CDR3 runs 13 residues. CDR1 and CDR2 from the germline V gene are SSHAT and FNYEAQ (reference sequence). The CDR3 DNA reads as TGTGCTAGCAGCATGACAAGGACCACTGAAGCTTTCTTT. Protein product: CASSMTRTTEAFF.

V gene TRBV4-3 combines with J gene TRBJ2-1; 7 bases agree with TRBD1. The germline CDR1 and CDR2 sequences are LGHNA and YSLEER. The CDR3 consists of 16 residues. V was pared by 0 bases and J by 3 bases, with 5 bases of the junction left unmatched. The CDR3 DNA reads TGCGCCAGCAGCCAAGATGGGGGACAGTTCTACAATGAGCAGTTCTTC. Its translation: CASSQDGGQFYNEQFF.

The J gene is TRBJ1-2, the V gene TRBV7-6, with D possibly matching TRBD1 (6 bases). The CDR3 covers 14 residues. V was pared by 1 base and J by 4 bases, with 10 bases between. Germline V gives CDR1 SGHVS, CDR2 FNYEAQ. For the CDR3, the DNA is TGTGCCAGCAGCTTAGGGGGGCCTACCTATGGCTACACCTTC. This translates into CASSLGGPTYGYTF.

The rearrangement links TRBV10-3 to TRBJ1-3; D not certain. V was pared by 6 bases and J by 2 bases, with 17 bases between. The V gene's germline CDR1 is ENHRY and CDR2 SYGVKD. The CDR3 is made up of 16 amino acids. CDR3 coding DNA: TGTGCCATCAGAGATTACGGGCACATAACTGGAAACACCATATATTTT. Residues: CAIRDYGHITGNTIYF.

Turning to this clonotype: Its ends do not fully match the called genes, so a read error is possible. The chain uses TRBV2 and TRBJ1-6; possibly TRBD1 for D (5 bases). Germline lookup yields CDR1 SNHLY and CDR2 FYNNEI. The CDR3 has 16 amino acids. The CDR3 region has the DNA TGTGCCAGCACCGACATGGGGGTTTTCTATAATTCACCCCCCCACTTT. Translating gives CASTDMGVFYNSPPHF.

V is TRBV19 and J is TRBJ1-6; 9 bases agree with TRBD1. V lost 9 bases and J lost 10; bases outside the gene matches: 13. Germline assignment: CDR1 LNHDA and CDR2 SQIVND (reference sequence). The CDR3 extends over 15 amino acids. The CDR3 DNA sequence: TGTGCCAGCAGTGACCCGGGACAGGGCTACTCACCCCTCCACTTT. It codes for CASSDPGQGYSPLHF.

The chain employs TRBV29-1 and TRBJ2-3; D is unclear. CDR1 is SQVTM, CDR2 ANQGSEA, per germline. Trimming removed 4 bases at V and 6 bases at J, with 8 bases between. The CDR3 is 11 residues long. DNA for the CDR3: TGCAGCGTTGGTGGGATGGATACGCAGTATTTT. It translates to CSVGGMDTQYF.

CDR3 bases: TGTGCCACCAGCGACGCAGTTCACTCCTACAATGAGCAGTTCTTC. Encoded protein: CATSDAVHSYNEQFF. The chain has TRBV24-1 and TRBJ2-1; D ambiguous. Germline values: CDR1 KGHDR, CDR2 SFDVKD. V lost 7 bases and J 0 bases, leaving 12 bases between the germline ends. The CDR3 covers 15 residues.

Remarks on this clonotype: This CDR3 is missing its conserved last phenylalanine or tryptophan, likely due to a read error. V gene TRBV19 combines with J gene TRBJ1-1, with D maybe TRBD1 (5 bases). The CDR3 spans 15 residues. Germline V gene sequence: CDR1 LNHDA, CDR2 SQIVND (reference sequence). CDR3 DNA: TGTTCCAGTAGTATATACGGAGTACAGGAAACTGAAGCTTTCTCT. It translates to CSSSIYGVQETEAFS.

The V gene is TRBV5-1, the J gene TRBJ2-2; D possibly corresponds to TRBD2 (5 bases). The CDR3 loop spans 14 amino acids. Deletions cut 5 bases from V and 4 bases from J, with 12 bases between. Germline V gene data show CDR1 as SGHRS and CDR2 as YFSETQ. CDR3 DNA sequence: TGCGCCAGCAGTCAGGACGGAGGCACCGGGGAGCTGTTTTTT. Protein product: CASSQDGGTGELFF.

The chain carries TRBV20-1 and TRBJ2-7; 8 bases map to TRBD1. This CDR3 is built from 11 residues. Per germline, CDR1 DFQATT and CDR2 SNEGSKA (reference sequence). The V segment lost 6 bases and the J segment 6 bases; nucleotides outside the gene matches: 4. The CDR3 is CSARTGPEQYF. The CDR3 DNA sequence: TGCAGTGCACGGACAGGGCCCGAGCAGTACTTC.

This chain uses TRBV2 with TRBJ1-5; D uncertain. This CDR3 region has 15 residues. V lost 2 bases and J 2 bases, leaving 10 bases between the germline ends. Per germline, CDR1 SNHLY and CDR2 FYNNEI. The chain's CDR3 is CASSEQELGNQPQHF. The DNA for the CDR3 is TGTGCCAGCAGTGAACAGGAACTCGGCAATCAGCCCCAGCATTTT.

This clonotype was counted ten times or more. The V call is TRBV6-1, the J call TRBJ2-3; TRBD2 agrees at 14 bases. Losses at the gene ends were 6 bases for V and 2 bases for J; bases not matched to a gene: 1. The length of the CDR3 is 15 residues. The V gene's germline CDR1 is MNHNS and CDR2 SASEGT. The CDR3 loop is CASRGLAGATDTQYF. DNA for the CDR3: TGTGCCAGCAGGGGACTAGCGGGGGCCACAGATACGCAGTATTTT.

The chain carries TRBV12-3 or TRBV12-4 and TRBJ2-5; D not resolved. There are 13 residues in the CDR3. Trimming took 6 bases from V and 4 from J, leaving 12 bases between them. CDR3 sequence (DNA): TGTGCCAGCAGCGTAGCTTGGGGAGAGACCCAGTACTTC. Amino acids: CASSVAWGETQYF.